This entry lists 6 T cell receptor beta chains sequenced from one sample in a study of PD-1 blockade in mismatch repair-deficient tumors (dated by TCRdb to 2016 to 2017). The receptor library was made with the immunoSEQ multiplex PCR assay. TCRdb took this table from immuneACCESS and kept in-frame rearrangements with V and J called. Such tables lack part of the clones; where checked against another copy, unresolved V genes explain under half of the gap, and the rest is unexplained. The sample table holds 60,000 to 65,000 clones, of which roughly 88% were seen once. The top ten clones comprise about 15% of the sample. The sequenced sample was peripheral blood, obtained 52 weeks after starting pembrolizumab. These receptors originate from an adult with mismatch repair-deficient cancer.

V gene TRBV19 combines with J gene TRBJ2-1; 8 bases fit TRBD2. The CDR3 contains 14 residues. Germline V gene lookup returns CDR1 LNHDA and CDR2 SQIVND (reference sequence). Trimming at V came to 9 bases and at J to 3 bases, leaving 7 bases not matched to a gene. For the CDR3, the DNA is TGTGCCAGCAGTTTAGCGGGGAACTACAATGAGCAGTTCTTC. Its translation is CASSLAGNYNEQFF.

The rearrangement links TRBV10-3 to TRBJ2-4; perhaps D is TRBD1 or TRBD2 (5 bases each). This CDR3 has 14 residues. The germline V gene has CDR1 ENHRY and CDR2 SYGVKD. The V end was cut by 11 bases, the J end by 8 bases, with 22 bases between. CDR3 residues: CALPRGPGRYIQYF. CDR3 sequence (DNA): TGTGCCCTTCCCCGGGGCCCGGGGAGATACATTCAGTACTTC.

The V call is TRBV29-1, the J call TRBJ1-2, with TRBD1 matching over 9 bases. Germline loops: CDR1 SQVTM, CDR2 ANQGSEA. The CDR3 totals 13 residues. The junction had 6 bases not matched to a gene; V was cut back by 6 bases and J by 4 bases. This CDR3 reads CSVNRGLGYGYTF. As DNA, the CDR3 is TGCAGCGTCAACAGGGGGCTCGGCTATGGCTACACCTTC.

Only one count was recorded for this clone. CDR3 DNA sequence: TGTGCCAGCAGCCCCGTCTTCTCTGGAAACACCATATATTTT. Its translation: CASSPVFSGNTIYF. This rearrangement joins TRBV14 to TRBJ1-3; no firm D call. The CDR3 extends over 14 amino acids. Germline V gene sequence: CDR1 SGHDN, CDR2 FVKESK. V lost 4 bases and J lost 0, with 7 bases in between. Filled out from reference TRBV14 and TRBJ1-3, the complete variable domain reads EAGVTQFPSHSVIEKGQTVTLRCDPISGHDNLYWYRRVMGKEIKFLLHFVKESKQDESGMPNNRFLAERTGGTYSTLKVQPAELEDSGVYFCASSPVFSGNTIYFGEGSWLTVV.

This clone was found a few times. This rearrangement joins TRBV7-9 to TRBJ2-7; the D gene is possibly TRBD2 (5 bases). The ends were cut back, 1 base at V and 3 bases at J, with 25 bases in the middle. Germline values: CDR1 SEHNR, CDR2 FQNEAQ (reference sequence). This CDR3 comprises 19 residues. The CDR3 region is CASSLDGPGSGYYGYEQYF. CDR3 coding DNA: TGTGCCAGCAGCTTAGATGGTCCGGGTTCGGGGTACTATGGCTACGAGCAGTACTTC.

The rearrangement joins TRBV4-3 to TRBJ2-7, with a weak D call TRBD1 (5 bases). Germline V lookup: CDR1 LGHNA, CDR2 YSLEER. The CDR3 runs 14 residues. Trimming took 5 bases from V and 1 from J, leaving 12 bases between them. CDR3 sequence: CASSRGRMSYEQYF. CDR3 nucleotides: TGCGCCAGCAGCAGGGGCAGAATGTCCTACGAGCAGTACTTC.